This T cell receptor beta chain was profiled in a study of regulatory T cells in long-lasting Graves disease. Documented time point: newly diagnosed GD, antithyroid drugs for less than 3 months. The TCR library was made from RNA that had been extracted from PBMCs in TRIzol. Through Arm-PCR of CDR3 regions and iRepertoire HTBI primers, TCR beta libraries were built. Via MiXCR, TCRdb re-called the multiplex PCR reads, giving one row per CDR3 protein. The sample consists of about 420,000 distinct CDR3 sequences, 16% of them appearing once. The CDR3 extends over 15 amino acids. The V gene's germline CDR1 is SEHNR and CDR2 FQNEAQ (reference sequence). The germline V and J ends were trimmed by 6 bases and 8 bases, with 19 bases remaining between them. These sequences were also reported in another study, on T cells in Graves' hyperthyroidism and ophthalmopathy.

The genes are TRBV7-9 and TRBJ1-4; weak D call: TRBD1 (6 bases). This clonotype originated in a young woman with Graves disease. The sequenced sample was peripheral blood mononuclear cells (PBMCs), obtained at new diagnosis, from a patient treated with antithyroid drugs. The CDR3 reads CASSYPLTGTEKLFF. CDR3 bases: TGTGCCAGCAGTTATCCTTTGACAGGCACCGAAAAACTGTTTTTT.